This passage covers 7 T cell receptor beta chains from one sample sequenced in a study of blood T cell repertoires in COVID-19. Method: immunoSEQ multiplex PCR; TCRdb's copy keeps in-frame clones and lacks some. The sample records approximately 140,000 clones, roughly 76% being singletons. Source material: peripheral blood. The source is a human donor with acute or convalescent COVID-19. The donor label of this sample is uncertain.

The genes are TRBV27 and TRBJ1-2; 8 bases line up with TRBD1. The CDR3 length is 14 residues. The V and J ends lost 3 bases and 8 bases, in that order; junction bases with no gene match: 8. Germline-derived CDR1 and CDR2 are MNHEY and SMNVEV (reference sequence). In DNA form, the CDR3 reads TGTGCCAGCAGTTTCGACAGGGGATCCCGCGGCTACACCTTC. It yields the protein CASSFDRGSRGYTF.

The rearrangement links TRBV5-4 to TRBJ2-3; 9 nucleotides align to TRBD2. The CDR3 consists of 14 residues. V dropped 6 bases and J dropped 5; count of bases not matched to a gene: 7. The germline CDR1 and CDR2 sequences are SGHNT and YYREEE (reference sequence). Written as DNA, the CDR3 is TGTGCCAGCACTCGCGGGGGGGCCGAAGATACGCAGTATTTT. Amino acid sequence: CASTRGGAEDTQYF.

Only one count was recorded for this clone. This chain connects TRBV15 to TRBJ1-5; no reliable D call. The CDR3 consists of 16 residues. Germline V gene sequence: CDR1 LNHNV, CDR2 YYDKDF (reference sequence). Trimming took 4 bases from V and 3 from J, leaving 16 bases between them. In DNA, the CDR3 is TGTGCCACCAGCAAAGGGAGGGCACAGTTCAATCAGCCCCAGCATTTT. Translated, it gives CATSKGRAQFNQPQHF.

The J gene is TRBJ1-6, the V gene TRBV13; no definite D call. Germline V lookup: CDR1 PRHDT, CDR2 FYEKMQ (reference sequence). The CDR3 covers 14 residues. Trimming removed 0 bases from V and 10 bases from J, with 10 bases in between. The CDR3 reads CASSLGRRVSPLHF. The CDR3 DNA follows: TGTGCCAGCAGCTTAGGGCGGCGCGTATCACCCCTCCACTTT. The full variable domain, completed using reference TRBV13 and TRBJ1-6, is AAGVIQSPRHLIKEKRETATLKCYPIPRHDTVYWYQQGPGQDPQFLISFYEKMQSDKGSIPDRFSAQQFSDYHSELNMSSLELGDSALYFCASSLGRRVSPLHFGNGTRLTVT.

The chain uses TRBV9 and TRBJ1-1; possible D gene TRBD1, 5 bases. The CDR3 length is 15 residues. Trimming left V 1 base short and J 4 bases short, with 14 bases between. Germline V gives CDR1 SGDLS, CDR2 YYNGEE. The CDR3 nucleotides are TGTGCCAGCAGCGTACACCTGGGGCCTAGCACTGAAGCTTTCTTT. This encodes CASSVHLGPSTEAFF.

This clone was found once. The chain combines TRBV4-1 with TRBJ1-4; 10 bases agree with TRBD1. Germline V gene sequence: CDR1 MGHRA, CDR2 YSYEKL. With 3 bases clipped from V and 6 bases from J, the junction kept 4 bases outside the gene matches. The CDR3 covers 15 residues. CDR3 nucleotide sequence: TGCGCCAGCAGCCAGTCCGGGACAGGGGATGAAAAACTGTTTTTT. This encodes CASSQSGTGDEKLFF.

This clone was seen a single time. The genes are TRBV11-1 and TRBJ1-1; tentatively, D is TRBD1 (6 bases). The CDR3 runs 14 residues. Trimming cost V 5 bases and J 0 bases, with 10 bases left between them. CDR1 SGHAT and CDR2 FQDESV come from the germline V gene (reference sequence). CDR3 sequence reads: CASSPRTVNTEAFF. The CDR3, as DNA: TGTGCCAGCAGCCCGAGGACAGTGAACACTGAAGCTTTCTTT.